A selection of T cell receptor beta chains follows, all from one sample in a study of blood T cell repertoires in COVID-19. Sequenced by immunoSEQ multiplex PCR; TCRdb stores in-frame clones only, minus some. The sample consists of about 210,000 clones, 70% to 90% of them appearing once. Material for sequencing was peripheral blood. Source of these receptors: a man aged 55 to 70 with COVID-19, enrolled during active disease. The CDR3 runs from the conserved cysteine through the conserved F or W. The D gene is left open where the match is weak. Clone size is stated in some rows and not others, as once, few, many or a class when expanded.

cdr3_length	v_call	d_call	j_call	clone_size	cdr3_aa	cdr3_nt
14	TRBV4-1	.	TRBJ2-7	.	CASSYRDTTYEQYF	TGCGCCAGCAGCTACCGGGACACCACCTACGAGCAGTACTTC
12	TRBV27	.	TRBJ2-1	.	CASSLLNNEQFF	TGTGCCAGCAGTTTATTAAACAATGAGCAGTTCTTC
15	TRBV4-3	.	TRBJ1-2	.	CASSQDLWGQGGYTF	TGCGCCAGCAGCCAAGATCTTTGGGGGCAGGGCGGCTACACCTTC
13	TRBV18	.	TRBJ1-1	few	CASSPRESTEAFF	TGTGCCAGCTCACCTCGTGAGAGCACTGAAGCTTTCTTT
16	TRBV30	.	TRBJ2-7	.	CAWSLGSYTSSYEQYF	TGTGCCTGGAGCCTCGGGTCCTACACAAGCTCCTACGAGCAGTACTTC
14	TRBV4-3	.	TRBJ1-1	.	CASSPGQQNTEAFF	TGCGCCAGCAGCCCTGGACAGCAGAACACTGAAGCTTTCTTT
16	TRBV6-5	.	TRBJ2-3	.	CASSYQGSAKPDTQYF	TGTGCCAGCAGTTACCAGGGCTCAGCCAAGCCAGATACGCAGTATTTT
15	TRBV7-3	TRBD2	TRBJ2-5	.	CASSPTGLAGETQYF	TGTGCCAGCAGCCCCACCGGACTAGCGGGAGAGACCCAGTACTTC
14	TRBV5-6	TRBD1	TRBJ1-1	.	CASSKDRGNTEAFF	TGTGCCAGCAGCAAGGACAGGGGGAACACTGAAGCTTTCTTT
14	TRBV5-4	.	TRBJ2-1	once	CASSSGGTGNEQFF	TGTGCCAGCAGCTCAGGAGGGACTGGGAATGAGCAGTTCTTC
14	TRBV6-5	.	TRBJ1-3	.	CASSYRRAGNTIYF	TGTGCCAGCAGTTATCGGAGGGCTGGAAACACCATATATTTT
16	TRBV11-2	.	TRBJ1-5	.	CASSVAVGTVAQPQHF	TGTGCCAGCAGCGTCGCCGTCGGGACTGTAGCTCAGCCCCAGCATTTT
16	TRBV18	TRBD1	TRBJ1-1	.	CASSATGGMGNTEAFF	TGTGCCAGCTCAGCAACAGGGGGCATGGGGAACACTGAAGCTTTCTTT
17	TRBV3-1/TRBV3-2	TRBD1	TRBJ1-2	.	CASSPRKGTGRDYGYTF	TGTGCCAGCAGCCCAAGGAAAGGGACAGGGAGGGACTATGGCTACACCTTC
17	TRBV18	TRBD1	TRBJ1-4	few	CASSKTHRGRGNEKLFF	TGTGCCAGCTCTAAAACCCACAGGGGCCGAGGTAATGAAAAACTGTTTTTT
14	TRBV28	.	TRBJ2-7	.	CASKLLGGYYEQYF	TGTGCCAGCAAACTTTTAGGGGGATATTACGAGCAGTACTTC
13	TRBV30	TRBD1	TRBJ1-1	.	CAWSFTGGSPAFF	TGTGCCTGGAGCTTTACAGGGGGTTCCCCAGCTTTCTTT
16	TRBV7-9	.	TRBJ2-5	.	CASSLGGLRTLETQYF	TGTGCCAGCAGCCTTGGGGGACTTCGAACCCTAGAGACCCAGTACTTC
15	TRBV4-3	.	TRBJ1-2	.	CASSQERLSGYGYTF	TGCGCCAGCAGCCAAGAACGGTTAAGCGGCTATGGCTACACCTTC
15	TRBV10-1	TRBD2	TRBJ2-1	.	CASNNGLAGAGEQFF	TGCGCCAGCAATAACGGGTTAGCGGGAGCAGGGGAGCAGTTCTTC
14	TRBV7-2	.	TRBJ1-2	.	CASSLGGRNYGYTF	TGTGCCAGCAGCTTAGGCGGGAGGAACTATGGCTACACCTTC
14	TRBV6-2/TRBV6-3	.	TRBJ2-7	.	CASSYGLTNYEQYF	TGTGCCAGCAGTTACGGGTTGACAAACTACGAGCAGTACTTC
14	TRBV11-3	.	TRBJ2-7	.	CASSRGQGGYEQYF	TGTGCCAGCAGTAGGGGCCAGGGGGGATACGAGCAGTACTTC
15	TRBV6-1	.	TRBJ1-2	.	CASSEGSTIYYGYTF	TGTGCCAGCAGTGAAGGGTCAACAATCTACTATGGCTACACCTTC
18	TRBV6-2/TRBV6-3	TRBD2	TRBJ2-3	.	CASSYVLGAGGNPDTQYF	TGTGCCAGCAGTTACGTCCTAGGAGCGGGAGGGAACCCAGATACGCAGTATTTT
14	TRBV20-1	.	TRBJ1-5	.	CSASKGASNQPQHF	TGCAGTGCTAGTAAGGGAGCGAGCAATCAGCCCCAGCATTTT
14	TRBV30	.	TRBJ1-6	.	CAWSVLGEGSPLHF	TGTGCCTGGAGTGTACTAGGGGAGGGTTCACCCCTCCACTTT
13	TRBV11-2	.	TRBJ2-1	.	CASSLDIYNEQFF	TGTGCCAGCAGCTTAGACATTTACAATGAGCAGTTCTTC
13	TRBV5-1	.	TRBJ2-4	.	CASSANGANIQYF	TGCGCCAGCAGCGCCAATGGGGCAAACATTCAGTACTTC
14	TRBV6-5	.	TRBJ1-6	.	CASSSFSYNSPLHF	TGTGCCAGCAGTAGCTTCTCCTATAATTCACCCCTCCACTTT
15	TRBV6-5	.	TRBJ1-3	.	CASSSTGFRGNTIYF	TGTGCCAGCAGTTCAACAGGGTTCAGGGGAAACACCATATATTTT
14	TRBV5-4	TRBD2	TRBJ2-1	.	CASSFPSGMEEQFF	TGTGCCAGCAGCTTTCCTAGCGGGATGGAGGAGCAGTTCTTC
14	TRBV4-1	.	TRBJ1-1	.	CASSPKQMNTEAFF	TGCGCCAGCAGCCCCAAGCAAATGAACACTGAAGCTTTCTTT
15	TRBV7-9	.	TRBJ2-3	.	CASSREQGWTDTQYF	TGTGCCAGCAGCCGCGAGCAGGGGTGGACAGATACGCAGTATTTT
13	TRBV7-2	TRBD1	TRBJ1-1	.	CASSRDRNTEAFF	TGTGCCAGCAGCCGGGACAGGAACACTGAAGCTTTCTTT
16	TRBV7-2	TRBD1	TRBJ1-1	.	CASSLLMTGVNTEAFF	TGTGCCAGCAGCTTGTTGATGACAGGGGTGAACACTGAAGCTTTCTTT
15	TRBV9	TRBD2	TRBJ2-7	.	CASSVEAGGVYEQYF	TGTGCCAGCAGCGTAGAGGCGGGAGGGGTCTACGAGCAGTACTTC
14	TRBV19	.	TRBJ1-1	.	CASRLGLWDTEAFF	TGTGCCAGTAGGTTGGGCCTTTGGGACACTGAAGCTTTCTTT
17	TRBV4-1	TRBD1	TRBJ2-7	once	CASSQGNLDRVAYEQYF	TGCGCCAGCAGCCAAGGCAACTTGGACAGGGTGGCCTACGAGCAGTACTTC
16	TRBV4-1	.	TRBJ1-1	.	CASSQDATGFSTEAFF	TGCGCCAGCAGCCAAGATGCTACAGGTTTCAGTACTGAAGCTTTCTTT
12	TRBV9	.	TRBJ1-6	.	CASSQTNSPLHF	TGTGCCAGCAGCCAAACAAATTCACCCCTCCACTTT
16	TRBV2	TRBD2	TRBJ2-3	.	CASSAGLAGGTDTQYF	TGTGCCAGCAGTGCGGGACTAGCGGGGGGGACGGATACGCAGTATTTT
18	TRBV10-2	TRBD2	TRBJ2-1	.	CASSESRTSGSLNNEQFF	TGCGCCAGCAGTGAGTCAAGGACTAGCGGGAGTTTGAACAATGAGCAGTTCTTC